This TCR beta chain was recovered during a study of vaccination and CD4 T cells after COVID-19. The wider study: After nasal swab PCR-confirmed SARS-CoV-2, under ten convalescents had mild disease and one severe.

CDR1 is MNHNS and CDR2 is SASEGT in the germline V gene. CDR3 length equals 13 residues. With 6 bases removed from V and 3 bases from J, the gap between germline ends came to 11 bases. TCRdb itself ran the PCR reads through MiXCR, one entry per CDR3 protein. The sample contains under 20,000 distinct CDR3 sequences, roughly 60% of which appear only once. The sequenced sample was CD4+ T cells from blood, obtained before SARS-CoV-2 vaccination. The clonotype originates from a human donor who had recovered from COVID-19. V is TRBV6-1 and J is TRBJ1-2, with a possible D match to TRBD1 (5 bases). DNA of the CDR3: TGTGCCAGCAGCGGGGGGTTGGACTATGGCTACACCTTC. It translates to CASSGGLDYGYTF.